The 6 T cell receptor beta chains below were found in one sample sequenced in a study of cytomegalovirus exposure and HLA in healthy donors. Using immunoSEQ multiplex PCR, the repertoire was profiled, and TCRdb retains in-frame clones only, with some absent. The table includes hundreds of thousands of clones, roughly 87% detected once. The sequencing sample was made of PBMCs. These receptors all come from a man between 18 and 29 years old in good health and CMV-seropositive.

The chain employs TRBV30 and TRBJ2-7; D may match TRBD1 or TRBD2 (6 bases each). Germline V gene sequence: CDR1 GTSNPN, CDR2 SVGIG (reference sequence). V lost 0 bases and J lost 9, with 12 bases in between. This CDR3 region has 12 residues. In nucleotides, the CDR3 is TGTGCCTGGAGTGTTAGTGGGGGGCCGCAGTACTTC. Amino acids: CAWSVSGGPQYF.

This clone was seen only a few times. This rearrangement joins TRBV7-9 to TRBJ2-2; no clear D gene. CDR1 is SEHNR, CDR2 FQNEAQ, per germline (reference sequence). Trimming left V 2 bases short and J 2 bases short, with 9 bases between. This CDR3 has 15 amino acids. Written as DNA, the CDR3 is TGTGCCAGCAGCTTAAATCAGGTCAACACCGGGGAGCTGTTTTTT. Translating it yields CASSLNQVNTGELFF.

The CDR3 DNA sequence: TGTGCCAGCAGTTTATTTCTGGGTGGCTACACCTTC. Translated: CASSLFLGGYTF. V and J are TRBV28 and TRBJ1-2, with D unresolved. Trimming left V 1 base short and J 7 bases short, with 7 bases between. Germline V gives CDR1 MDHEN, CDR2 SYDVKM. This CDR3 is 12 amino acids long.

The chain is built from TRBV6-5 and TRBJ2-7; TRBD2 might be the D (6 bases). Germline CDR1 MNHEY, CDR2 SVGAGI. V was shortened by 1 base and J by 7 bases, with 11 bases between the two germline ends. The length of the CDR3 is 13 residues. CDR3 amino acids: CASSYLNGREQYF. CDR3 DNA: TGTGCCAGCAGTTACTTGAATGGGAGGGAGCAGTACTTC.

The chain has TRBV29-1 and TRBJ1-2; 9 bases are shared with TRBD1. CDR3 length equals 13 residues. Per the germline V gene, CDR1 is SQVTM and CDR2 is ANQGSEA. Trimming cost V 7 bases and J 4 bases; bases outside gene matches: 7. The CDR3 coding sequence is TGCAGCGGCCGGGACAGGGCTGGCTATGGCTACACCTTC. Translated, it gives CSGRDRAGYGYTF.

The chain employs TRBV29-1 and TRBJ2-5; 7 positions agree with TRBD1. The length of the CDR3 is 12 residues. The germline V gene encodes CDR1 SQVTM and CDR2 ANQGSEA. The V and J ends lost 7 bases and 4 bases, in that order; junction bases with no gene match: 6. In DNA form, the CDR3 reads TGCAGCGGCTCCAGGGGGTCAGAGACCCAGTACTTC. Its translation is CSGSRGSETQYF. The full variable domain, rest sourced from reference TRBV29-1 and TRBJ2-5, is SAVISQKPSRDICQRGTSLTIQCQVDSQVTMMFWYRQQPGQSLTLIATANQGSEATYESGFVIDKFPISRPNLTFSTLTVSNMSPEDSSIYLCSGSRGSETQYFGPGTRLLVL.